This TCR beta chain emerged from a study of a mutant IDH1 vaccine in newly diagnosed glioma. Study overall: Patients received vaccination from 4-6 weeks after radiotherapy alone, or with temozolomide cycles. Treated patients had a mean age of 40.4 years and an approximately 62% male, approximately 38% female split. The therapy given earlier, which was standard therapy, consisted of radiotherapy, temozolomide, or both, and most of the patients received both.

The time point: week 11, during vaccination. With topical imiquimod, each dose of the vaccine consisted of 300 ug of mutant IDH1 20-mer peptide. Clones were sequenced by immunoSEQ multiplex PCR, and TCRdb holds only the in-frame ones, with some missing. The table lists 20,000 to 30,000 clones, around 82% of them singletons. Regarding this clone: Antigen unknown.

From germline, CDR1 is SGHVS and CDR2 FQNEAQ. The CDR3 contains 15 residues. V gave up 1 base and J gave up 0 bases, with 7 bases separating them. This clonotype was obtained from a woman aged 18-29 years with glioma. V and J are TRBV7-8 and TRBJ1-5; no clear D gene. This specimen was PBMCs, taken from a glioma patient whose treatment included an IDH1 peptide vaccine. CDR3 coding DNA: TGTGCCAGCAGCTTAGGAGGATATAGCAATCAGCCCCAGCATTTT. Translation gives CASSLGGYSNQPQHF.